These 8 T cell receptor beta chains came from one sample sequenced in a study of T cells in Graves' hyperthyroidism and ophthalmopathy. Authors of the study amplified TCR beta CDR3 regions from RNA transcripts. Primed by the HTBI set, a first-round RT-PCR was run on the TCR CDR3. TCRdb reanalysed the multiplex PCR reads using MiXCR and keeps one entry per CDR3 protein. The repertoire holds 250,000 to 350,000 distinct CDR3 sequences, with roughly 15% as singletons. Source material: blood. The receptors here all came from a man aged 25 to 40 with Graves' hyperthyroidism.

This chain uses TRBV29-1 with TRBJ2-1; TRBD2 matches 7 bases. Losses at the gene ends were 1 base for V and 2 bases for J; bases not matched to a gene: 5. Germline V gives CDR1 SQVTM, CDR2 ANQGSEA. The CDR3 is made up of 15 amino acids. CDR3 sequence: CSVEGQRGPYNEQFF. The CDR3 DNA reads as TGCAGCGTTGAAGGACAGCGGGGACCCTACAATGAGCAGTTCTTC.

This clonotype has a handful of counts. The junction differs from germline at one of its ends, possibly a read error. The CDR3, as DNA: TGTGCCAGCAGCGTAGCGGGGGTAGCAGATACGCAGTATTTT. Its protein product is CASSVAGVADTQYF. The chain links TRBV7-2 to TRBJ2-3; TRBD2 matches at 9 bases. The CDR3 length is 14 residues. Germline values: CDR1 SGHTA, CDR2 FQGNSA.

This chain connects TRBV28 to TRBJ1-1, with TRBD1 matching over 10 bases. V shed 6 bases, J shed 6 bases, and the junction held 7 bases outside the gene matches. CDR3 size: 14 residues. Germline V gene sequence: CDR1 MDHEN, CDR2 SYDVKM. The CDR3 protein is CASSPRDRGPEAFF. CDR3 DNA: TGTGCCAGCAGCCCTCGGGACAGGGGCCCTGAAGCTTTCTTT.

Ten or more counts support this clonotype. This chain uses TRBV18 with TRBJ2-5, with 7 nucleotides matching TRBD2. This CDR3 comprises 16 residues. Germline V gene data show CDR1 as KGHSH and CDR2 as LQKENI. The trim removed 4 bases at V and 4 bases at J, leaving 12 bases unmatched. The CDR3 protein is CASSRATSFTLETQYF. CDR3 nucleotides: TGTGCCAGCTCACGTGCGACTAGCTTCACCTTAGAGACCCAGTACTTC.

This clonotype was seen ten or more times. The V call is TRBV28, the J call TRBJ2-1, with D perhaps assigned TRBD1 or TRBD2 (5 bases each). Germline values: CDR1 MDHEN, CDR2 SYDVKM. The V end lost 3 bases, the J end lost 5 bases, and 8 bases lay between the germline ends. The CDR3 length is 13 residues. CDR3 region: CASSLRGHNEQFF. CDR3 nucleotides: TGTGCCAGCAGTTTGAGGGGCCACAATGAGCAGTTCTTC.

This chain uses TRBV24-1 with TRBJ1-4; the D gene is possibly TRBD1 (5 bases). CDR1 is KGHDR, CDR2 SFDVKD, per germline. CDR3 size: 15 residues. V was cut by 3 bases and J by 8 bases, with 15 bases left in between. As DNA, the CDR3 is TGTGCCACCAGTGATACCACAGGTGATGCAGAAAAACTGTTTTTT. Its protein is CATSDTTGDAEKLFF.

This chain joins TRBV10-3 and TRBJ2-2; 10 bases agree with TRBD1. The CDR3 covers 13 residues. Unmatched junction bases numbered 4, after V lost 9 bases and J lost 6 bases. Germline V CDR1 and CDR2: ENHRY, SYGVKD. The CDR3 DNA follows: TGTGCCATGACAGGGGGCGCGGCCGGGGAGCTGTTTTTT. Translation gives CAMTGGAAGELFF.

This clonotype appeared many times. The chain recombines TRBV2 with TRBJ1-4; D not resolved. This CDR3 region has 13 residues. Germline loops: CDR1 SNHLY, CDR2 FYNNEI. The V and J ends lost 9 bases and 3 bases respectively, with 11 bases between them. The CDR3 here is CASTALPNEKLFF. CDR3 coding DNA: TGTGCCAGTACCGCCCTCCCTAATGAAAAACTGTTTTTT.